The clone carrying this TCR beta chain showed up many times. Its target is not known. This sample is drawn from a study of CD8+ T cells in alopecia areata. Study-wide background: Those treated were given oral tofacitinib at 5 to 10 mg twice daily. Tofacitinib was given for 6 to 18 months, then stopped for 6 months.

The treatment denotes: oral pan-JAK inhibitor, 5-10 mg twice daily. CDR3 length: 14 amino acids. V lost 6 bases to trimming and J lost 5 bases, with 20 bases between them. CDR1 is SQVTM and CDR2 is ANQGSEA in the germline V gene. The sequencing template was cDNA reverse transcribed from extracted RNA. Profiled with immunoSEQ multiplex PCR; TCRdb holds only in-frame clones, not every one. The sample records about 76,000 clones, 29% being singletons. Study-level points and caveats: Since there was just one nonresponder, nobody can yet say how baseline CD8+ expansion ties to response. An increase in clonality over normal scalp was evident in lesional scalp, especially alopecia totalis/universalis.

This sequence originates from a human donor with alopecia areata. The chain uses TRBV29-1 and TRBJ2-7; D tentatively fits TRBD1 or TRBD2 (6 bases each). Sequencing used CD8+ T cells sorted from blood, obtained at week 4, from a patient treated with tofacitinib. The DNA of the CDR3 is TGCAGCGTCGGGGGCCCAGGGGAAGATAACGAGCAGTACTTC. This sequence encodes CSVGGPGEDNEQYF.